A selection of T cell receptor beta chains follows, all from one sample in a study of cytomegalovirus exposure and HLA in healthy donors. Assay: immunoSEQ multiplex PCR; the TCRdb copy retains only in-frame clones and omits some. The table shows roughly 200,000 clones, with about three quarters occurring only once. The sequencing sample was made of PBMCs. Source of these receptors: a woman aged 55-75 years in good health and CMV-seropositive. The CDR3 runs from the conserved cysteine through the conserved F or W. Each record gives: clone size, V gene, D gene, CDR3 length, J gene, CDR3 protein, CDR3 DNA. D genes are given only for firm matches. Size tells how often a clone was seen (once, few, many) or the class of an expanded clone, and some rows leave it out.

.	TRBV7-3	.	15	TRBJ2-2	CASTLGGGDTGELFF	TGTGCCAGCACCCTGGGAGGGGGGGACACCGGGGAGCTGTTTTTT
once	TRBV12-2	.	19	TRBJ2-1	CASRRDDGSGIGALGEQFF	TGTGCAAGTCGTCGCGATGACGGTAGCGGGATTGGGGCTTTAGGGGAGCAGTTCTTC
.	TRBV30	.	13	TRBJ1-6	CAWSVLGGSPLHF	TGTGCCTGGAGTGTACTCGGGGGTTCACCCCTCCACTTT
.	TRBV30	.	14	TRBJ1-1	CAWSVGQGYTEAFF	TGTGCCTGGAGTGTAGGGCAGGGATACACTGAAGCTTTCTTT
.	TRBV19	TRBD1	17	TRBJ1-5	CASSIVGTGGGNQPQHF	TGTGCCAGTAGTATAGTAGGGACAGGGGGCGGCAATCAGCCCCAGCATTTT
few	TRBV7-2	.	16	TRBJ1-6	CASSSPHGEVNSPLHF	TGTGCCAGCAGCTCCCCCCACGGTGAAGTTAATTCACCCCTCCACTTT
.	TRBV5-4	TRBD1	15	TRBJ1-5	CASSLGGQGDQPQHF	TGTGCCAGCAGCTTGGGGGGACAGGGGGATCAGCCCCAGCATTTT
.	TRBV30	.	14	TRBJ2-1	CAWSQALLSNEQFF	TGTGCCTGGAGTCAAGCGCTCCTCTCCAATGAGCAGTTCTTC
.	TRBV7-8	.	14	TRBJ1-2	CASSTTATNYGYTF	TGTGCCAGCAGCACCACCGCGACTAACTATGGCTACACCTTC
.	TRBV6-5	.	14	TRBJ1-1	CASIFRGRITEAFF	TGTGCCAGCATTTTCAGGGGAAGGATCACTGAAGCTTTCTTT
.	TRBV28	TRBD1	15	TRBJ2-1	CASSSPPTGNNEQFF	TGTGCCAGCAGTTCCCCCCCGACAGGGAACAATGAGCAGTTCTTC
.	TRBV5-1	.	13	TRBJ1-3	CASSKDRGNTIYF	TGCGCCAGCAGTAAGGACAGAGGGAACACCATATATTTT
.	TRBV19	TRBD2	14	TRBJ2-4	CASSPRERYNIQYF	TGTGCCAGTAGTCCGCGGGAGCGGTATAACATTCAGTACTTC
.	TRBV19	TRBD1	19	TRBJ1-4	CASSTNPIGDRVDDEKLFF	TGTGCCAGTAGTACCAATCCCATTGGGGACAGGGTTGATGATGAAAAACTGTTTTTT
.	TRBV5-1	TRBD2	15	TRBJ2-7	CASSLAASGIYEQYF	TGCGCCAGCAGCTTGGCGGCTAGCGGGATTTACGAGCAGTACTTC
.	TRBV9	TRBD1	15	TRBJ1-6	CASSVGQGANSPLHF	TGTGCCAGCAGCGTAGGTCAGGGGGCGAATTCACCCCTCCACTTT
once	TRBV9	TRBD2	17	TRBJ2-1	CASSVAPGLYSYNEQFF	TGTGCCAGCAGCGTAGCTCCGGGACTATACTCCTACAATGAGCAGTTCTTC
.	TRBV6-1	TRBD2	15	TRBJ2-7	CASRDGLAGGNEQYF	TGTGCCAGCAGGGATGGACTAGCGGGAGGAAACGAGCAGTACTTC
.	TRBV19	TRBD1	14	TRBJ2-5	CASSIGGGGETQYF	TGTGCCAGTAGTATAGGAGGGGGCGGAGAGACCCAGTACTTC
.	TRBV4-1	.	17	TRBJ2-7	CASSHGVGQGGLGEQYF	TGCGCCAGCAGCCACGGGGTGGGGCAGGGAGGCTTGGGCGAGCAGTACTTC
.	TRBV6-1	TRBD1	16	TRBJ1-2	CASSEARDRGNYGYTF	TGTGCCAGCAGTGAAGCCCGGGACAGGGGAAACTATGGCTACACCTTC
.	TRBV9	.	14	TRBJ1-4	CASSGAATNEKLFF	TGTGCCAGCAGCGGAGCGGCAACTAATGAAAAACTGTTTTTT
.	TRBV19	TRBD1	13	TRBJ1-2	CASSYRGIYGYTF	TGTGCCAGTAGCTACAGGGGGATTTATGGCTACACCTTC
.	TRBV30	TRBD2	14	TRBJ2-7	CAWWAGVGTYEQYF	TGTGCCTGGTGGGCGGGAGTTGGAACTTACGAGCAGTACTTC
.	TRBV18	TRBD1	17	TRBJ2-2	CASSPRQGATNTGELFF	TGTGCCAGCTCACCACGTCAGGGGGCTACGAACACCGGGGAGCTGTTTTTT
.	TRBV6-1	TRBD2	16	TRBJ2-1	CASSALPSGGYNEQFF	TGTGCCAGCAGTGCCCTCCCGAGCGGGGGCTACAATGAGCAGTTCTTC
.	TRBV9	.	15	TRBJ2-3	CASSVGSPSTDTQYF	TGTGCCAGCAGCGTAGGTTCCCCTAGCACAGATACGCAGTATTTT
.	TRBV4-2	TRBD1	18	TRBJ2-7	CTSSQDRGTGTGSYEQYF	TGTACCAGCAGCCAAGATAGAGGGACCGGGACAGGGTCCTACGAGCAGTACTTC
.	TRBV11-2	.	12	TRBJ2-7	CASSLSTGEQYF	TGTGCCAGCAGCCTCTCGACGGGCGAGCAGTACTTC
.	TRBV11-2	TRBD1	14	TRBJ2-2	CASRQTGVGGELFF	TGTGCCAGCAGGCAAACAGGGGTCGGCGGGGAGCTGTTTTTT
.	TRBV6-6	.	12	TRBJ1-1	CASSFDRTEAFF	TGTGCCAGCAGCTTCGACAGGACTGAAGCTTTCTTT
.	TRBV10-1	.	13	TRBJ2-7	CASSENTLLEQYF	TGCGCCAGCAGTGAGAACACCCTTCTGGAGCAGTACTTC
.	TRBV7-9	.	16	TRBJ2-1	CASSLVGGGHNNEQFF	TGTGCCAGCAGCTTAGTAGGCGGGGGCCACAACAATGAGCAGTTCTTC
once	TRBV2	TRBD1	16	TRBJ1-2	CASSWDRVAQGYGYTF	TGTGCCAGCAGTTGGGACAGGGTGGCCCAGGGCTATGGCTACACCTTC
once	TRBV5-1	.	13	TRBJ2-5	CASSETVQETQYF	TGCGCCAGCAGCGAGACAGTCCAAGAGACCCAGTACTTC
.	TRBV30	.	14	TRBJ2-7	CAWSIRLGRYEQYF	TGTGCCTGGAGTATCAGGCTGGGGCGCTACGAGCAGTACTTC
.	TRBV23-1	TRBD1	15	TRBJ1-5	CASSQDDRVHQPQHF	TGCGCCAGCAGTCAAGACGACAGGGTCCATCAGCCCCAGCATTTT
.	TRBV5-1	TRBD2	14	TRBJ2-5	CASSQLAVQETQYF	TGCGCCAGCAGCCAACTAGCGGTTCAAGAGACCCAGTACTTC
.	TRBV5-5	TRBD2	15	TRBJ2-3	CASSLRLADGDTQYF	TGTGCCAGCAGCTTACGACTAGCGGATGGAGATACGCAGTATTTT
.	TRBV19	.	17	TRBJ2-2	CASSMVRRGGLTGELFF	TGTGCCAGTAGTATGGTCAGGAGGGGGGGACTTACCGGGGAGCTGTTTTTT
.	TRBV7-2	.	12	TRBJ1-1	CASSLRFGEAFF	TGTGCCAGCAGCTTAAGGTTCGGGGAAGCTTTCTTT
.	TRBV5-1	TRBD2	16	TRBJ2-2	CASSLLAGLDSGELFF	TGCGCCAGCAGCTTACTAGCGGGATTAGACTCCGGGGAGCTGTTTTTT
once	TRBV19	.	13	TRBJ1-5	CASSKGADQPQHF	TGTGCCAGTAGTAAGGGAGCGGACCAGCCCCAGCATTTT
.	TRBV23-1	.	20	TRBJ1-1	CASSQSFPTGVFCICTEAFF	TGCGCCAGCAGTCAATCATTCCCCACGGGGGTATTCTGTATATGCACTGAAGCTTTCTTT
.	TRBV10-3	TRBD1	15	TRBJ1-4	CAISTSQGSDEKLFF	TGTGCCATCAGCACCTCACAGGGGTCGGATGAAAAACTGTTTTTT
once	TRBV7-2	.	14	TRBJ2-7	CASSLGGSPYEQYF	TGTGCCAGCAGCTTAGGCGGATCTCCATACGAGCAGTACTTC
.	TRBV6-1	.	12	TRBJ2-3	CASSQNTDTQYF	TGTGCCAGCAGTCAGAACACAGATACGCAGTATTTT
.	TRBV4-2	.	12	TRBJ1-2	CASRQGAGGYTF	TGTGCCAGCAGACAGGGCGCGGGTGGCTACACCTTC
.	TRBV29-1	.	14	TRBJ2-3	CSVVRRSITDTQYF	TGCAGCGTTGTACGGCGGAGCATCACAGATACGCAGTATTTT
.	TRBV15	.	13	TRBJ2-5	CATSKEGEETQYF	TGTGCCACCAGCAAAGAGGGAGAGGAGACCCAGTACTTC
few	TRBV2	TRBD2	14	TRBJ2-1	CASSPPSGTNEQFF	TGTGCCAGCAGCCCCCCGAGCGGGACCAATGAGCAGTTCTTC
few	TRBV4-3	.	17	TRBJ2-2	CASSQDLRVQNTGELFF	TGCGCCAGCAGCCAAGATTTGAGGGTGCAGAACACCGGGGAGCTGTTTTTT
.	TRBV11-2	TRBD2	16	TRBJ2-7	CASSSLSGSPHYEQYF	TGTGCCAGCAGCTCCCTTAGCGGGAGCCCCCACTACGAGCAGTACTTC
.	TRBV5-1	TRBD1	13	TRBJ2-7	CASSSLTGGEQYF	TGCGCCAGCAGCTCTCTGACAGGGGGCGAGCAGTACTTC
.	TRBV5-1	TRBD1	17	TRBJ1-6	CASSPGTGSSYNSPLHF	TGCGCCAGCAGCCCCGGGACAGGGAGCTCCTATAATTCACCCCTCCACTTT
.	TRBV29-1	.	13	TRBJ2-7	CSVTNFNSYEQYF	TGCAGCGTTACCAACTTCAACTCCTACGAGCAGTACTTC
.	TRBV5-1	TRBD1	12	TRBJ1-1	CASGPGGTEAFF	TGCGCCAGCGGCCCAGGGGGCACTGAAGCTTTCTTT
.	TRBV2	TRBD1	14	TRBJ2-7	CASRAGTGGYEQYF	TGTGCCAGCAGAGCCGGGACAGGGGGCTACGAGCAGTACTTC
.	TRBV9	TRBD2	15	TRBJ2-2	CASSVRGENTGELFF	TGTGCCAGCAGCGTACGGGGGGAGAACACCGGGGAGCTGTTTTTT